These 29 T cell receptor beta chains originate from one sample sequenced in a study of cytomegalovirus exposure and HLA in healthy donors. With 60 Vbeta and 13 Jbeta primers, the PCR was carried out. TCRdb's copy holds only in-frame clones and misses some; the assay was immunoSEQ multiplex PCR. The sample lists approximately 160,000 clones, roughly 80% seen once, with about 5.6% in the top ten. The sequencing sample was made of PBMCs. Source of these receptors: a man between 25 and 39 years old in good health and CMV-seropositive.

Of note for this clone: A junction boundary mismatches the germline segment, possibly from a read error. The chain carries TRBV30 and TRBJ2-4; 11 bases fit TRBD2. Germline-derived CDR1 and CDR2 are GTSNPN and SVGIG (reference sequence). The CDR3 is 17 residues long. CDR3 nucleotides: TGTGCCTGGAGTGTAATGCGTCTAGCGGGGGGTAAAAACAGTCAGTACTTC. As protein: CAWSVMRLAGGKNSQYF.

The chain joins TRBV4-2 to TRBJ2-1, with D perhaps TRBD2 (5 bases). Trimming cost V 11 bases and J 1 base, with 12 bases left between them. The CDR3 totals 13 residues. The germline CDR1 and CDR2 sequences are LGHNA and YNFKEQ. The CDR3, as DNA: TGTGCCGCTGGGGAGTCATCCTACAATGAGCAGTTCTTC. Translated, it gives CAAGESSYNEQFF.

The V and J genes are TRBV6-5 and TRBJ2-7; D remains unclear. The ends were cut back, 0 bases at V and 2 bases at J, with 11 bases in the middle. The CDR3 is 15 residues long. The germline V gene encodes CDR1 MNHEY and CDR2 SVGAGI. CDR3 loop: CASSYSLTTAYEQYF. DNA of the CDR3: TGTGCCAGCAGTTACTCATTGACAACAGCCTACGAGCAGTACTTC.

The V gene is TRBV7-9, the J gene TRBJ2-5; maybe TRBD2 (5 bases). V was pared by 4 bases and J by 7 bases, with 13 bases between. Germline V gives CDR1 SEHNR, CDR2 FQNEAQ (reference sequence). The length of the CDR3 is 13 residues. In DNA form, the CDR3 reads TGTGCCAGCAGCTCCTCTCTACGGGGGACCCAGTACTTC. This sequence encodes CASSSSLRGTQYF.

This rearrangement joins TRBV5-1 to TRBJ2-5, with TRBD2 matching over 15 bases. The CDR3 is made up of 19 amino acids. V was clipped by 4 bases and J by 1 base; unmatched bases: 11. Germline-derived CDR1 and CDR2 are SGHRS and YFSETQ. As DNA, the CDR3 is TGCGCCAGCAGCATGGCCGGGACTAGCGGGGGGCCGATCCAAGAGACCCAGTACTTC. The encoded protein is CASSMAGTSGGPIQETQYF.

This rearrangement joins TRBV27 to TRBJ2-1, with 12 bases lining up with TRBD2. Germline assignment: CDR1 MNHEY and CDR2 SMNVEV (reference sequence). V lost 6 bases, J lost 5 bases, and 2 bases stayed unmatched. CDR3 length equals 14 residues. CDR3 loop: CASRGLAGNNEQFF. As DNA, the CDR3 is TGTGCCAGCAGAGGACTAGCGGGAAACAATGAGCAGTTCTTC.

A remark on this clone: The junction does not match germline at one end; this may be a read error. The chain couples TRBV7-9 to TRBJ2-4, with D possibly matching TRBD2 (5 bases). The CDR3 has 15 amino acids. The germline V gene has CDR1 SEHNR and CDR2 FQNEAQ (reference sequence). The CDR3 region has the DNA TGTGCCAGCAGCTTAGTTGAGGGAATGACAAACAGTCAGTACTTC. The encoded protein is CASSLVEGMTNSQYF. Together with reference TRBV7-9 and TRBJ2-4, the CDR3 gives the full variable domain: DTGVSQNPRHKITKRGQNVTFRCDPISEHNRLYWYRQTLGQGPEFLTYFQNEAQLEKSRLLSDRFSAERPKGSFSTLEIQRTEQGDSAMYLCASSLVEGMTNSQYFGAGTRLSVL.

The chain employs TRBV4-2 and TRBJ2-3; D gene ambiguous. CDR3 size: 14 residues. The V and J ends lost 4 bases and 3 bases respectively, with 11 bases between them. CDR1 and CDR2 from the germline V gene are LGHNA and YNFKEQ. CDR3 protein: CASSLGLQTDTQYF. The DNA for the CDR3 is TGTGCCAGCAGCCTAGGTCTACAGACAGATACGCAGTATTTT.

The CDR3 DNA sequence: TGTGCCTGGGGGGTCCGGGAAGGGGGAGCACTGTTTTTT. As protein: CAWGVREGGALFF. The V gene is TRBV30, the J gene TRBJ1-4; perhaps TRBD1 as D (6 bases). The CDR3 covers 13 residues. Trimming removed 5 bases at V and 13 bases at J, with 20 bases between. Germline lookup yields CDR1 GTSNPN and CDR2 SVGIG (reference sequence).

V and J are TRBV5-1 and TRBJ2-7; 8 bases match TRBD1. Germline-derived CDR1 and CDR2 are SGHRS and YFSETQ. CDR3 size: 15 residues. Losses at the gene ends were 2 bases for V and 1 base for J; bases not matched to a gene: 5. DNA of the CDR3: TGCGCCAGCAGCTTATCCCGGACAGGGTCCTACGAGCAGTACTTC. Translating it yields CASSLSRTGSYEQYF.

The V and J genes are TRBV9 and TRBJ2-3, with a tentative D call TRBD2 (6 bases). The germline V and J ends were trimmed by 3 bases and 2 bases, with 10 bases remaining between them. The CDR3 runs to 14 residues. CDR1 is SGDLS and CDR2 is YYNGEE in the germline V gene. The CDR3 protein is CASSGRALTDTQYF. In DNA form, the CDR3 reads TGTGCCAGCAGCGGGAGGGCCCTCACAGATACGCAGTATTTT.

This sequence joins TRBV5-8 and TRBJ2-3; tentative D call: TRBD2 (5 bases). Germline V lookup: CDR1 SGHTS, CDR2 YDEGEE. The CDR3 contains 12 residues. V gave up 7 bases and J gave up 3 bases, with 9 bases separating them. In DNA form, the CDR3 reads TGTGCCAGCGTTCGAGGGACAGATACGCAGTATTTT. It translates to CASVRGTDTQYF.

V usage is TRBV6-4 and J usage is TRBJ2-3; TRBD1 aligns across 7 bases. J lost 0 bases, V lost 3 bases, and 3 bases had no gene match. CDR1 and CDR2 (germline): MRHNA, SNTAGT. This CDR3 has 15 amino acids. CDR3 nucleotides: TGTGCCAGCAGTGAAGGGGGCGCAAGCACAGATACGCAGTATTTT. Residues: CASSEGGASTDTQYF.

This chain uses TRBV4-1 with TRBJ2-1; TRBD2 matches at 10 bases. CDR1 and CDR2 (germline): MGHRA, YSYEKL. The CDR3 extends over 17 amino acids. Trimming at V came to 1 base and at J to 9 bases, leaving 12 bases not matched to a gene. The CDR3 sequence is CASSQASSGSAGSEQFF. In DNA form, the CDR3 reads TGCGCCAGCAGCCAAGCCTCTAGCGGGAGTGCAGGCTCTGAGCAGTTCTTC.

CDR3 sequence: CASSSTVPTGDGYTF. In DNA form, the CDR3 reads TGTGCCAGCAGCTCGACCGTCCCCACAGGGGACGGCTACACCTTC. The chain is built from TRBV13 and TRBJ1-2, with 7 bases fitting TRBD1. CDR3 length: 15 residues. Germline lookup yields CDR1 PRHDT and CDR2 FYEKMQ (reference sequence). V lost 4 bases and J lost 8; bases outside the gene matches: 13.

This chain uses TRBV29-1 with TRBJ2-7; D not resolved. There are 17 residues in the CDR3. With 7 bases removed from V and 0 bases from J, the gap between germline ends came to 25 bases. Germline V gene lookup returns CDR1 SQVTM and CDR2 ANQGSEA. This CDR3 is CSAALSVGRQASYEQYF. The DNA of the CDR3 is TGCAGCGCAGCCTTATCTGTGGGCAGGCAAGCCTCCTACGAGCAGTACTTC.

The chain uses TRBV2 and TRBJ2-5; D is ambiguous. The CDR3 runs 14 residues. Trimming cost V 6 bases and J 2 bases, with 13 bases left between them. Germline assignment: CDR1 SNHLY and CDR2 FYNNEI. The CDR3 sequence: CASRWYAEQETQYF. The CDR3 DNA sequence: TGTGCCAGCAGATGGTATGCAGAACAAGAGACCCAGTACTTC.

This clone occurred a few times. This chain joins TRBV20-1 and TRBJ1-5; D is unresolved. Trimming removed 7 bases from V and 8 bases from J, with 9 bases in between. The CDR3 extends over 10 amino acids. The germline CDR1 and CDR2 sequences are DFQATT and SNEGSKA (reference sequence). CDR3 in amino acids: CSVLGEPQHF. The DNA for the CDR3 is TGCAGTGTCCTCGGGGAGCCCCAGCATTTT.

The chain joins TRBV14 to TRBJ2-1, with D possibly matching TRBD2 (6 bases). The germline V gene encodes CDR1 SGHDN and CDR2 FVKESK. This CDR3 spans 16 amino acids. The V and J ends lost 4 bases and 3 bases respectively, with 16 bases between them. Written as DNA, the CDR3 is TGTGCCAGCAGCCCCCGTCGGGGGTTGGACTACAATGAGCAGTTCTTC. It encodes CASSPRRGLDYNEQFF.

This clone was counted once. This CDR3 is CASSPLDTPYEQYF. DNA for the CDR3: TGTGCCAGTAGTCCGCTGGACACCCCGTACGAGCAGTACTTC. The genes are TRBV19 and TRBJ2-7; D is possibly TRBD1 (5 bases). This CDR3 spans 14 amino acids. Per the germline V gene, CDR1 is LNHDA and CDR2 is SQIVND (reference sequence). V was pared by 5 bases and J by 4 bases, with 15 bases between. Variable domain in full (rest from reference TRBV19 and TRBJ2-7): DGGITQSPKYLFRKEGQNVTLSCEQNLNHDAMYWYRQDPGQGLRLIYYSQIVNDFQKGDIAEGYSVSREKKESFPLTVTSAQKNPTAFYLCASSPLDTPYEQYFGPGTRLTVT.

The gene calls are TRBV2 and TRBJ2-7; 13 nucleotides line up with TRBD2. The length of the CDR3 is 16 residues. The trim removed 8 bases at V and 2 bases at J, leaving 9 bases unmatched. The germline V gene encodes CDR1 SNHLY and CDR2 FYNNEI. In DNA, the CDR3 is TGTGCCAGCCGGAACGACGGGACTAGCGGGACCTACGAGCAGTACTTC. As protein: CASRNDGTSGTYEQYF. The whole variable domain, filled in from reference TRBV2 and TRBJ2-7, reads EPEVTQTPSHQVTQMGQEVILRCVPISNHLYFYWYRQILGQKVEFLVSFYNNEISEKSEIFDDQFSVERPDGSNFTLKIRSTKLEDSAMYFCASRNDGTSGTYEQYFGPGTRLTVT.

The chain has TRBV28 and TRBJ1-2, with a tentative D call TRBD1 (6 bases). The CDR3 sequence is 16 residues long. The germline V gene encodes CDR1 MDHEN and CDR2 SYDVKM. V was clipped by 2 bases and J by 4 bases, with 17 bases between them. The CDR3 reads CASSLKITRGIYGYTF. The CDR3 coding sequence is TGTGCCAGCAGTTTAAAAATCACCAGGGGAATCTATGGCTACACCTTC.

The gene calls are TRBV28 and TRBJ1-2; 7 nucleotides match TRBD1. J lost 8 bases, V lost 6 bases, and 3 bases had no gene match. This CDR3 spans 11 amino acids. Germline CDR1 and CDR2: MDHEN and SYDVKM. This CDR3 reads CASRRQGGYTF. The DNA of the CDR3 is TGTGCCAGCAGACGACAGGGCGGCTACACCTTC.

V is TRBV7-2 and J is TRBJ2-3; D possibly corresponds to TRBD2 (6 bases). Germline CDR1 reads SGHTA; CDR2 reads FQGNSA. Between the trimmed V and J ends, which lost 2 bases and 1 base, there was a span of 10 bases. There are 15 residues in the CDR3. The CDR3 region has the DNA TGTGCCAGCAGCTTAATTGGCGGGGGCACAGATACGCAGTATTTT. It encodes CASSLIGGGTDTQYF. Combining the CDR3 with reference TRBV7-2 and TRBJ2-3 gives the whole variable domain GAGVSQSPSNKVTEKGKDVELRCDPISGHTALYWYRQSLGQGLEFLIYFQGNSAPDKSGLPSDRFSAERTGGSVSTLTIQRTQQEDSAVYLCASSLIGGGTDTQYFGPGTRLTVL.

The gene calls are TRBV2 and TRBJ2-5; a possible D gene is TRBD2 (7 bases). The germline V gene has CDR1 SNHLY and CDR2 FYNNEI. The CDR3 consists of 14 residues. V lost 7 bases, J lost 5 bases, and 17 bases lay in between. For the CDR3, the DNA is TGTGCCAGCACGAGGGGGACTAACACCGAGACCCAGTACTTC. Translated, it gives CASTRGTNTETQYF.

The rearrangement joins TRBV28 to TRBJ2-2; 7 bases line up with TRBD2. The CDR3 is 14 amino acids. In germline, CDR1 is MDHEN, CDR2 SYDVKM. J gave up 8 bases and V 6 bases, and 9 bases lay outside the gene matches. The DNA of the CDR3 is TGTGCCAGCAGCTCTTTCGGGGGGAGAGGGGAGCTGTTTTTT. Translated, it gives CASSSFGGRGELFF.

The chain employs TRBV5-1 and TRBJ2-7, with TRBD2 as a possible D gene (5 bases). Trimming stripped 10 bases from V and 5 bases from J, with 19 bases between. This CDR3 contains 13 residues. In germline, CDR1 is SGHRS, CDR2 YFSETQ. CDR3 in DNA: TGCGCCTGCGGACCCCGGGGAAAGGACGAGCAGTACTTC. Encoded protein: CACGPRGKDEQYF.

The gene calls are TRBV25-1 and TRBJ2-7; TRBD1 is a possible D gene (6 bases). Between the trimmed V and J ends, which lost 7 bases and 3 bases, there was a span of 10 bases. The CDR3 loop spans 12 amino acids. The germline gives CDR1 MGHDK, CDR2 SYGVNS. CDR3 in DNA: TGTGCCAGCACCCTCAGGGGCTACGAGCAGTACTTC. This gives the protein CASTLRGYEQYF.

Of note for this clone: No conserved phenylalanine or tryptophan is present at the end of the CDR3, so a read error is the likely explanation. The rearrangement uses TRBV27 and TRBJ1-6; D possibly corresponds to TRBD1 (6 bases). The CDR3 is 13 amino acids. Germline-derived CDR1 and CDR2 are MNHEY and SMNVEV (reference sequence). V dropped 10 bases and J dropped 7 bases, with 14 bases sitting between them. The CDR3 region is CATQDRRNSPLHL. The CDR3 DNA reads TGTGCCACTCAAGACAGGAGGAATTCACCCCTCCACCTT.